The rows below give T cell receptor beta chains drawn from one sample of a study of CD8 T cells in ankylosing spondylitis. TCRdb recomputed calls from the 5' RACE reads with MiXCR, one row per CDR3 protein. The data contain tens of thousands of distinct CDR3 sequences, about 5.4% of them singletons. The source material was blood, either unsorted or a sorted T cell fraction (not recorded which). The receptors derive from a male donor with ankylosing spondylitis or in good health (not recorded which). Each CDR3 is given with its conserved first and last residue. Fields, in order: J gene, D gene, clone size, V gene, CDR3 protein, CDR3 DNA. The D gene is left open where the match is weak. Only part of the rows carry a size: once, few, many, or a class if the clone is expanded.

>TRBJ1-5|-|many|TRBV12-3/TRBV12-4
CASTLYNQPQHF
TGTGCCAGCACCCTGTACAATCAGCCCCAGCATTTT
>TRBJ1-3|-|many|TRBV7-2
CASSLGSSSGNTIYF
TGTGCCAGCAGCTTAGGGTCGAGCTCTGGAAACACCATATATTTT
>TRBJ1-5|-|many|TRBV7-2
CASSLDMSNQPQHF
TGTGCCAGCAGCTTAGACATGAGCAATCAGCCCCAGCATTTT
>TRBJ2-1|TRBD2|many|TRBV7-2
CASSLASLSGGDYNEQFF
TGTGCCAGCAGCTTAGCTTCCCTTAGCGGGGGGGACTACAATGAGCAGTTCTTC
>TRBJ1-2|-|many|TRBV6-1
CASSETREGDGYTF
TGTGCCAGCAGTGAAACCAGGGAAGGGGATGGCTACACCTTC
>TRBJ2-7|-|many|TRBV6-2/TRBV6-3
CASSSNSPEGYYEQYF
TGTGCCAGCAGTTCCAACAGCCCCGAGGGGTATTACGAGCAGTACTTC
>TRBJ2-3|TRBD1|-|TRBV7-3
CASSFTGATDTQYF
TGTGCCAGCAGCTTTACAGGGGCCACAGATACGCAGTATTTT
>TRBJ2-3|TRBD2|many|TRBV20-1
CSASPSGGAIDTQYF
TGCAGTGCTAGCCCCAGCGGGGGGGCCATAGATACGCAGTATTTT
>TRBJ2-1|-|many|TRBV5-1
CASSFGGGDGEQFF
TGCGCCAGCAGCTTCGGAGGGGGGGACGGTGAGCAGTTCTTC
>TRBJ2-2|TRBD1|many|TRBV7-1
CASSSGLGQGLNTGELFF
TGTGCCAGCAGCTCGGGCTTGGGACAGGGCTTAAACACCGGGGAGCTGTTTTTT
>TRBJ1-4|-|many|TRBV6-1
CASSEGTLKLFF
TGTGCCAGCAGTGAAGGGACTCTGAAACTGTTTTTT
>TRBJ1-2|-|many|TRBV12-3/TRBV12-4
CASSQGTDTYYGYTF
TGTGCCAGCAGTCAAGGGACGGACACCTACTATGGCTACACCTTC
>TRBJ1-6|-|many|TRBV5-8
CASSRGVRIQSPLHF
TGTGCCAGCAGCAGGGGGGTCAGGATCCAGTCACCCCTCCACTTT
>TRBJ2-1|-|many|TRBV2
CASSAEGRGGNNEQFF
TGTGCCAGCAGTGCGGAGGGGAGGGGGGGGAACAATGAGCAGTTCTTC
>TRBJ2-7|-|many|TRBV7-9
CASSFGGIYEQYF
TGTGCCAGCAGCTTTGGGGGGATCTACGAGCAGTACTTC
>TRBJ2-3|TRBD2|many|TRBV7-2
CASSSSGLGLYTQYF
TGTGCCAGCAGTTCTAGCGGACTAGGCCTCTATACGCAGTATTTT
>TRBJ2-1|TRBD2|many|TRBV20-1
CSARRLAGYNEQFF
TGCAGTGCTAGACGCCTAGCGGGGTACAATGAGCAGTTCTTC
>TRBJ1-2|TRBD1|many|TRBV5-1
CASSRTGGRYGYTF
TGCGCCAGCAGCCGCACAGGGGGCCGGTATGGCTACACCTTC
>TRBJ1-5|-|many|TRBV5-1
CASSPLSDGPQHF
TGCGCCAGCAGCCCACTATCTGACGGGCCCCAGCATTTT
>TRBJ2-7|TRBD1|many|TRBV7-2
CASSSRTGYEQYF
TGTGCCAGCAGCTCCCGGACAGGCTACGAGCAGTACTTC
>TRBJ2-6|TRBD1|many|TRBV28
CASGAPGQGFSGANVLTF
TGTGCCAGCGGCGCCCCGGGACAGGGATTCTCTGGGGCCAACGTCCTGACTTTC
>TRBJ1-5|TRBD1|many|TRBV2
CASGQGGNQPQHF
TGTGCCAGCGGACAGGGGGGCAATCAGCCCCAGCATTTT
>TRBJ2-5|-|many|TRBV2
CASSEEGETQYF
TGTGCCAGCAGTGAAGAGGGGGAGACCCAGTACTTC
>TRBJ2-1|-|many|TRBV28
CASKPRSTANEQFF
TGTGCCAGTAAACCCAGGTCCACCGCCAATGAGCAGTTCTTC
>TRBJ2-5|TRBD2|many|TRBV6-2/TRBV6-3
CASRASGGFQETQYF
TGTGCCAGCAGGGCTAGCGGGGGGTTCCAAGAGACCCAGTACTTC
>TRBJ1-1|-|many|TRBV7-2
CASSFLQGNTEAFF
TGTGCCAGCAGTTTCCTTCAGGGAAACACTGAAGCTTTCTTT
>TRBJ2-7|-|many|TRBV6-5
CASRDHQDEQYF
TGTGCCAGCAGGGACCATCAGGACGAGCAGTACTTC
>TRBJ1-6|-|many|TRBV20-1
CSARDGGSEGSPLHF
TGCAGTGCTAGAGATGGGGGCTCCGAAGGGTCACCCCTCCACTTT
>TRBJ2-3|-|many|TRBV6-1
CASSEESLGNWGGTQYF
TGTGCCAGCAGTGAGGAGAGTCTGGGGAATTGGGGCGGTACGCAGTATTTT
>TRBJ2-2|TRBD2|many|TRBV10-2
CASSLRGVTGELFF
TGCGCCAGCTCCCTGCGGGGGGTAACCGGGGAGCTGTTTTTT
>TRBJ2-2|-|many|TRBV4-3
CASSQKSARLVSGELFF
TGCGCCAGCAGCCAAAAAAGCGCGCGCCTGGTATCCGGGGAGCTGTTTTTT
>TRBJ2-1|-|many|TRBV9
CASSPGLSTSYNEQFF
TGTGCCAGCAGTCCCGGACTTTCCACCTCCTACAATGAGCAGTTCTTC
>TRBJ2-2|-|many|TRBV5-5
CASRAGSNTGELFF
TGTGCCAGCAGGGCGGGCTCGAACACCGGGGAGCTGTTTTTT
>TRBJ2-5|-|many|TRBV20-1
CSARKGGAGETQYF
TGCAGTGCCAGGAAAGGCGGGGCGGGAGAGACCCAGTACTTC
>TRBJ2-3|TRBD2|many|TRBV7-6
CASSFPTSGVNTDTQYF
TGTGCCAGCAGCTTTCCGACTAGCGGGGTAAACACAGATACGCAGTATTTT
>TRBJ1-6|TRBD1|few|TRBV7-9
CASSEGDRSDSPLHF
TGTGCCAGCAGCGAGGGGGACAGGTCGGATTCACCCCTCCACTTT
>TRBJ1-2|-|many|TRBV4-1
CASSQERATRRGYTF
TGCGCCAGCAGCCAAGAAAGGGCCACCAGACGTGGCTACACCTTC
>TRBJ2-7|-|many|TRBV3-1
CASSQDQGTGGLYEQYF
TGTGCCAGCAGCCAAGATCAAGGAACAGGAGGACTGTACGAGCAGTACTTC
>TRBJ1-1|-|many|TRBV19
CASNGVVGTEAFF
TGTGCCAGTAACGGGGTTGTCGGCACTGAAGCTTTCTTT
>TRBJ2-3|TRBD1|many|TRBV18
CASSLGTGGAEDTQYF
TGTGCCAGCTCACTAGGGACAGGGGGCGCGGAAGATACGCAGTATTTT
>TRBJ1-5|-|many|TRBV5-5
CASSLTGINSNQPQHF
TGTGCCAGCAGCTTAACAGGGATCAACAGCAATCAGCCCCAGCATTTT
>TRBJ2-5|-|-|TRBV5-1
CASSPGPSLETQYF
TGCGCCAGCAGCCCCGGACCATCCTTGGAGACCCAGTACTTC
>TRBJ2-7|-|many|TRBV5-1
CASSAQSGGYSYEQYF
TGCGCCAGCAGCGCCCAGAGTGGAGGGTACTCCTACGAGCAGTACTTC
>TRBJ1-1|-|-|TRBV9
CASSVDRNTEAFF
TGTGCCAGCAGCGTAGATCGTAACACTGAAGCTTTCTTT